This T cell receptor beta chain was sequenced in a study of blood T cell repertoires in COVID-19. Study background: PBMCs, B-cell-depleted T cells, or T cells provided the cDNA or gDNA that made up the material.

Germline CDR1 KGHSH, CDR2 LQKENI. V dropped 6 bases and J dropped 2 bases, with 14 bases sitting between them. The CDR3 contains 14 residues. In the study's own analysis: Counts of nucleated cells, estimated from reference gene primer amplification, were obtained. Clones were sequenced by immunoSEQ multiplex PCR, and TCRdb holds only the in-frame ones, with some missing. V, J and clone size are those of that table, while D and trimming were read from the DNA. In the table there are around 120,000 clones, roughly 90% of which are singletons. This sequence originates from an older man who had recovered from COVID-19. The genes are TRBV18 and TRBJ2-7, with D perhaps matching TRBD1 (5 bases). The sample comprised peripheral blood. CDR3 residues: CASSSAQGAYEQYF. The CDR3, as DNA: TGTGCCAGCTCGTCCGCCCAAGGGGCCTACGAGCAGTACTTC.